These 29 T cell receptor beta chains were all obtained from the same sample, sequenced in a study of blood T cell repertoires in COVID-19. The table came from immunoSEQ multiplex PCR; TCRdb's copy has only in-frame clones and leaves some out. This repertoire shows 55,000 to 65,000 clones, approximately 80% found once; its top ten account for 3.5%. Sequencing was done on a sample of peripheral blood. The receptors stem from a man in his 60s with acute or convalescent COVID-19.

The chain links TRBV9 to TRBJ1-4; D is undetermined. CDR1 SGDLS and CDR2 YYNGEE come from the germline V gene. V dropped 4 bases and J dropped 5 bases, with 15 bases sitting between them. The CDR3 consists of 15 residues. CDR3 loop: CASSPPRRENEKLFF. The CDR3, as DNA: TGTGCCAGCAGCCCCCCGCGGCGGGAGAATGAAAAACTGTTTTTT.

This clone came up a few times. The chain carries TRBV7-6 and TRBJ2-7, with a possible D match to TRBD2 (7 bases). V was shortened by 5 bases and J by 1 base, with 15 bases between the two germline ends. Germline loops: CDR1 SGHVS, CDR2 FNYEAQ. This CDR3 region has 15 residues. The DNA for the CDR3 is TGTGCCAGCAGCCCCGAGGGGGGGGCTTCCTACGAGCAGTACTTC. Translating gives CASSPEGGASYEQYF.

The J gene is TRBJ2-7, the V gene TRBV5-6, with 13 bases fitting TRBD2. Per germline, CDR1 SGHDT and CDR2 YYEEEE. This CDR3 comprises 14 residues. V lost 3 bases and J lost 4; bases outside the gene matches: 1. The CDR3 here is CASSWTSGGYEQYF. The CDR3 nucleotides read TGTGCCAGCAGCTGGACTAGCGGGGGTTACGAGCAGTACTTC.

Only one count was recorded for this clone. The genes are TRBV19 and TRBJ2-7; 7 bases agree with TRBD1. Trimming removed 5 bases from V and 3 bases from J; junction bases left unmatched: 10. Germline CDR1 and CDR2: LNHDA and SQIVND (reference sequence). The length of the CDR3 is 15 residues. DNA for the CDR3: TGTGCCAGTAGTTCGCCGGGACAGAATATCTACGAGCAGTACTTC. This sequence encodes CASSSPGQNIYEQYF.

This rearrangement joins TRBV6-5 to TRBJ2-7; D is undetermined. The V gene's germline CDR1 is MNHEY and CDR2 SVGAGI. The CDR3 contains 12 residues. V lost 4 bases to trimming and J lost 2 bases, with 6 bases between them. The CDR3 DNA reads TGTGCCAGCAGTTCCGACACCTACGAGCAGTACTTC. Protein: CASSSDTYEQYF.

This clone has more than one count but fewer than ten. This sequence joins TRBV7-2 and TRBJ1-6, with D hard to call. Germline CDR1 SGHTA, CDR2 FQGNSA. The V end lost 7 bases, the J end lost 3 bases, and 7 bases lay between the germline ends. The CDR3 has 13 residues. The CDR3 here is CASNRVYNSPLHF. In nucleotides, the CDR3 is TGTGCCAGCAATAGAGTCTATAATTCACCCCTCCACTTT.

The V call is TRBV18, the J call TRBJ1-3, with D unclear. The ends were cut back, 2 bases at V and 4 bases at J, with 18 bases in the middle. The germline V gene encodes CDR1 KGHSH and CDR2 LQKENI. This CDR3 is built from 17 residues. In DNA, the CDR3 is TGTGCCAGCTCACCATTTGGAGGAGCCGAGGGAGGAAACACCATATATTTT. Its protein product is CASSPFGGAEGGNTIYF.

CDR3 region: CAISGHAGTDTQYF. CDR3 nucleotide sequence: TGTGCCATTAGCGGGCATGCTGGCACAGATACGCAGTATTTT. V and J are TRBV15 and TRBJ2-3; 7 nucleotides match TRBD2. The V gene's germline CDR1 is LNHNV and CDR2 YYDKDF (reference sequence). Germline trimming cut 10 bases from V and 1 base from J; bases unmatched to any gene: 8. The CDR3 loop spans 14 amino acids.

The genes are TRBV5-5 and TRBJ1-2, with D perhaps TRBD1 (6 bases). The germline CDR1 and CDR2 sequences are SGHKS and YYEKEE (reference sequence). The CDR3 is 13 amino acids. V dropped 8 bases and J dropped 0 bases, with 11 bases sitting between them. CDR3 nucleotide sequence: TGTGCCAGTCGGACAGATACTAACTATGGCTACACCTTC. Translation: CASRTDTNYGYTF.

This clone has just a few counts. The CDR3 spells CASSLQGQGNSPLHF. For the CDR3, the DNA is TGCGCCAGCAGCTTGCAGGGACAGGGAAATTCACCCCTCCACTTT. The J gene is TRBJ1-6, the V gene TRBV5-1, with 9 bases lining up with TRBD1. The CDR3 runs 15 residues. The germline CDR1 and CDR2 sequences are SGHRS and YFSETQ. With V trimmed by 1 base and J by 7 bases, 3 bases remained unmatched.

V is TRBV7-8 and J is TRBJ1-2, with 8 nucleotides matching TRBD1. Germline V gives CDR1 SGHVS, CDR2 FQNEAQ. After removal of 6 bases from V and 0 bases from J, the junction contained 6 bases not matched to a gene. CDR3 size: 15 residues. The CDR3 region has the DNA TGTGCCAGCAGTTTCCAGGGGGCAGCTAACTATGGCTACACCTTC. Translation: CASSFQGAANYGYTF.

J is TRBJ1-1 and V is TRBV2; weak D call: TRBD1 (5 bases). There are 15 residues in the CDR3. Germline V CDR1 and CDR2: SNHLY, FYNNEI. V was shortened by 5 bases and J by 0 bases, with 13 bases between the two germline ends. CDR3 DNA: TGTGCCAGCAGTAGGGAGGGACCATTGAACACTGAAGCTTTCTTT. Amino acids: CASSREGPLNTEAFF.

The CDR3 DNA reads TGTGCCAGCTCGCGAGACTTTAATGAAAAACTGTTTTTT. Its protein product is CASSRDFNEKLFF. The rearrangement uses TRBV18 and TRBJ1-4; D is uncertain. V was pared by 6 bases and J by 4 bases, with 9 bases between. Germline V gene data show CDR1 as KGHSH and CDR2 as LQKENI. CDR3 length: 13 residues.

The rearrangement uses TRBV2 and TRBJ2-3; perhaps TRBD2 as D (6 bases). The CDR3 runs to 14 residues. Trimming took 2 bases from V and 3 from J, leaving 9 bases between them. Germline assignment: CDR1 SNHLY and CDR2 FYNNEI. The CDR3 here is CASSERTITDTQYF. In DNA, the CDR3 is TGTGCCAGCAGTGAAAGGACTATTACAGATACGCAGTATTTT.

This clone occurred a few times. The J gene is TRBJ1-2, the V gene TRBV6-5; D remains ambiguous. CDR3 length equals 14 residues. Trimming shortened V by 2 bases and J by 8 bases, and 15 bases separated the two germline ends. CDR1 and CDR2 (germline): MNHEY, SVGAGI. As DNA, the CDR3 is TGTGCCAGCAGTTACAATTTAAACAGTGGAGGCTACACCTTC. Protein: CASSYNLNSGGYTF.

The V gene is TRBV11-2, the J gene TRBJ2-1; D might be TRBD1 (6 bases). Deletions cut 4 bases from V and 1 base from J, with 11 bases between. Germline V gene lookup returns CDR1 SGHAT and CDR2 FQNNGV. The CDR3 is made up of 15 amino acids. CDR3 residues: CASSSRGFSYNEQFF. Here the CDR3 DNA reads TGTGCCAGCAGCTCAAGGGGGTTTTCCTACAATGAGCAGTTCTTC.

This clone has only one observation. The J gene is TRBJ2-2, the V gene TRBV7-8, with D perhaps TRBD1 (6 bases). This CDR3 is 16 amino acids long. In germline, CDR1 is SGHVS, CDR2 FQNEAQ. The germline V and J ends were trimmed by 2 bases and 1 base, with 11 bases remaining between them. CDR3 DNA: TGTGCCAGCAGCTTATACAGGGACCTGAACACCGGGGAGCTGTTTTTT. This encodes CASSLYRDLNTGELFF.

The chain has TRBV2 and TRBJ2-7; 8 positions match TRBD2. The CDR3 loop spans 14 amino acids. After removal of 2 bases from V and 5 bases from J, the junction contained 5 bases not matched to a gene. Germline CDR1 and CDR2: SNHLY and FYNNEI. The CDR3 loop is CASSEWSGGDEQYF. The DNA for the CDR3 is TGTGCCAGCAGTGAATGGAGCGGGGGAGACGAGCAGTACTTC.

The chain recombines TRBV7-2 with TRBJ2-3; maybe TRBD2 (7 bases). The CDR3 runs to 16 residues. The germline V gene encodes CDR1 SGHTA and CDR2 FQGNSA. V dropped 6 bases and J dropped 3 bases, with 19 bases sitting between them. The chain's CDR3 is CASSPNPAGTTDTQYF. CDR3 in DNA: TGTGCCAGCAGTCCCAATCCAGCGGGGACAACAGATACGCAGTATTTT.

The chain carries TRBV6-5 and TRBJ2-2, with 9 positions matching TRBD2. There are 15 residues in the CDR3. V shed 5 bases, J shed 3 bases, and the junction held 4 bases outside the gene matches. Germline V gene lookup returns CDR1 MNHEY and CDR2 SVGAGI. CDR3 residues: CASSLAGHHTGELFF. The CDR3 DNA reads TGTGCCAGCAGTCTAGCGGGGCATCACACCGGGGAGCTGTTTTTT.

The chain has TRBV5-5 and TRBJ1-1, with D possibly matching TRBD1 (5 bases). Trimming took off 2 bases at V and 5 bases at J, with 13 bases between the two ends. Per the germline V gene, CDR1 is SGHKS and CDR2 is YYEKEE (reference sequence). The CDR3 is 14 amino acids. The CDR3 DNA reads as TGTGCCAGCAGCTTACAGGATGCGGGAACTGAAGCTTTCTTT. Residues: CASSLQDAGTEAFF.

V and J are TRBV7-2 and TRBJ1-5, with a tentative D call TRBD1 (6 bases). The germline V gene encodes CDR1 SGHTA and CDR2 FQGNSA. Between the trimmed V and J ends, which lost 4 bases and 2 bases, there was a span of 15 bases. The CDR3 is 16 residues long. The CDR3 coding sequence is TGTGCCAGCAGCTCATTCCGGGCAGGGGGCAATCAGCCCCAGCATTTT. Residues: CASSSFRAGGNQPQHF.

The chain carries TRBV4-1 and TRBJ2-3; D is perhaps TRBD2 (8 bases). In germline, CDR1 is MGHRA, CDR2 YSYEKL. Trimming took 4 bases from V and 3 from J, leaving 20 bases between them. The CDR3 extends over 17 amino acids. CDR3 in DNA: TGCGCCAGCAGCCTTGGACGGGAGGGGGCAGGGACAGATACGCAGTATTTT. It translates to CASSLGREGAGTDTQYF.

The chain links TRBV11-2 to TRBJ1-3, with no clear D. Trimming removed 5 bases from V and 4 bases from J, with 9 bases in between. Germline lookup yields CDR1 SGHAT and CDR2 FQNNGV. The CDR3 contains 13 residues. The CDR3 nucleotides read TGTGCCAGCAGCAAACGCCAGGGAAACACCATATATTTT. It translates to CASSKRQGNTIYF.

This clone has more than one count but fewer than ten. The chain combines TRBV27 with TRBJ2-7; 9 bases are shared with TRBD1. CDR1 and CDR2 (germline): MNHEY, SMNVEV (reference sequence). The CDR3 totals 14 residues. J lost 7 bases, V lost 0 bases, and 4 bases had no gene match. The CDR3 DNA reads as TGTGCCAGCAGTTTATCGGACAGGGGAGTAGAGCAGTACTTC. The encoded protein is CASSLSDRGVEQYF.

J is TRBJ1-6 and V is TRBV7-2, with D tentatively TRBD1 (6 bases). The CDR3 contains 15 residues. V was clipped by 5 bases and J by 11 bases, with 19 bases between them. Per germline, CDR1 SGHTA and CDR2 FQGNSA. The CDR3 nucleotides are TGTGCCAGCAGCCGGACTTTGAGTCAGGGGACACCCCTCCACTTT. Its protein product is CASSRTLSQGTPLHF. Full variable domain (remainder filled in from reference TRBV7-2 and TRBJ1-6): GAGVSQSPSNKVTEKGKDVELRCDPISGHTALYWYRQSLGQGLEFLIYFQGNSAPDKSGLPSDRFSAERTGGSVSTLTIQRTQQEDSAVYLCASSRTLSQGTPLHFGNGTRLTVT.

This chain uses TRBV14 with TRBJ2-3; 7 nucleotides agree with TRBD1. The ends lost 5 bases at V and 9 bases at J; junction bases unmatched: 8. Germline lookup yields CDR1 SGHDN and CDR2 FVKESK. The CDR3 consists of 13 residues. CDR3 in DNA: TGTGCCAGCAGCTTCGCAGGGGGAAGGACGCAGTATTTT. This encodes CASSFAGGRTQYF.

The chain uses TRBV6-6 and TRBJ1-6; 11 positions match TRBD1. The CDR3 covers 14 residues. The V gene's germline CDR1 is MNHNY and CDR2 SVGAGI (reference sequence). V lost 6 bases and J lost 9; bases outside the gene matches: 4. CDR3 nucleotides: TGTGCCAGCAGGAAAGGGACAGGGGGTTCACCCCTCCACTTT. Amino acids: CASRKGTGGSPLHF.

CDR3 sequence: CASSPARQGIISGHQPQHF. For the CDR3, the DNA is TGCGCCAGCAGCCCCGCTCGGCAGGGCATCATCTCTGGGCATCAGCCCCAGCATTTT. This chain joins TRBV4-1 and TRBJ1-5; a weak D match, TRBD1 (5 bases). Germline V gene data show CDR1 as MGHRA and CDR2 as YSYEKL. Trimming left V 4 bases short and J 5 bases short, with 27 bases between. The CDR3 runs 19 residues.